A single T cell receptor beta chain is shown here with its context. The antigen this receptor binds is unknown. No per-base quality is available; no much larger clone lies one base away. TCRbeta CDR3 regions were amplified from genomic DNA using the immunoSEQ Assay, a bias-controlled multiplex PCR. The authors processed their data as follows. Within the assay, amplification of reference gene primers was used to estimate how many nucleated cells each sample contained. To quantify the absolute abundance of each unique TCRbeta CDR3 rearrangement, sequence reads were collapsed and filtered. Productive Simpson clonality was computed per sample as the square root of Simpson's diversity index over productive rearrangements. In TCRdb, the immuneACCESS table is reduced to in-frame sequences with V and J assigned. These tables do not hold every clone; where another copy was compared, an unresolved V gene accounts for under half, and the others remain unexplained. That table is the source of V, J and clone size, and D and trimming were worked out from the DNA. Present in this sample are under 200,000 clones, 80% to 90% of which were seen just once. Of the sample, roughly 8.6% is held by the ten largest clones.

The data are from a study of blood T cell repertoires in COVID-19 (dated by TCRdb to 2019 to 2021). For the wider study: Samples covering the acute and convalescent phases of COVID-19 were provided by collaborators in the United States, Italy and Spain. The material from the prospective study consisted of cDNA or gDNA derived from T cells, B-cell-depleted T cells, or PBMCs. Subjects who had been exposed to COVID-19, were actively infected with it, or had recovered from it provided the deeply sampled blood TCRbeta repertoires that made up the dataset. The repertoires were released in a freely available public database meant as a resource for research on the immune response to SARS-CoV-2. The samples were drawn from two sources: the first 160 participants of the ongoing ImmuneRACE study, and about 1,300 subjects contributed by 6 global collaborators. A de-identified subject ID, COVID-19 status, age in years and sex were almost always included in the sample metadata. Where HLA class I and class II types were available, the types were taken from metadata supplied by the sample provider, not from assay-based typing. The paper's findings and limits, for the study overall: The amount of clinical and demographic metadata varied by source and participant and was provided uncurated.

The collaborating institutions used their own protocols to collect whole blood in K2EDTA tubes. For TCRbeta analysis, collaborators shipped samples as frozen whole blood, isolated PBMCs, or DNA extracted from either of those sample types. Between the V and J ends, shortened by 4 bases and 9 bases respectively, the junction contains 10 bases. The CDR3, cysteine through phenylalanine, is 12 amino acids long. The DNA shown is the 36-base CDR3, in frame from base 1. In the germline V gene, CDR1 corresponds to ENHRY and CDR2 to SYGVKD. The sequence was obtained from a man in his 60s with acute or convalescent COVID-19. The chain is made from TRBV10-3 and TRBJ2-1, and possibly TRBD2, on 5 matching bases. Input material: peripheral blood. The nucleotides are TGTGCCATCAGTGCCCTCGGGATTGAGCAGTTCTTC. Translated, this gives CAISALGIEQFF.